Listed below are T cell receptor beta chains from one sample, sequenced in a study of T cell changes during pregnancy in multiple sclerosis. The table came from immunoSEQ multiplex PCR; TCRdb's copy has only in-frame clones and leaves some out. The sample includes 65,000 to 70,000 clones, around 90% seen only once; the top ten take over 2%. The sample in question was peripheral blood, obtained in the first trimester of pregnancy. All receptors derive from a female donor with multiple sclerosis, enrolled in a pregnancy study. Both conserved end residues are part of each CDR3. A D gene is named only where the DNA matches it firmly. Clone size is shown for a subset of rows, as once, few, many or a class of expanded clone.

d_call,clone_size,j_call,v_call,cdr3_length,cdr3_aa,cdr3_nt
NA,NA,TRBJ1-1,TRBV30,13,CAWYSPGTTGAFF,TGTGCCTGGTATTCACCGGGGACTACGGGGGCTTTCTTT
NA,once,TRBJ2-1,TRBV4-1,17,CASSQFPRGSSYNEQFF,TGCGCCAGCAGTCAATTTCCTCGGGGGAGCTCCTACAATGAGCAGTTCTTC
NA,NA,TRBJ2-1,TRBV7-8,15,CASSLEQGYYNEQFF,TGTGCCAGCAGCTTAGAACAGGGCTACTACAATGAGCAGTTCTTC
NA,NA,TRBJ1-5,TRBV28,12,CASSSPRAPGDF,TGTGCCAGCAGTTCCCCCCGGGCCCCCGGGGATTTT
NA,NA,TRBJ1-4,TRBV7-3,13,CASSSLEVEKLFF,TGTGCCAGCAGCTCCCTCGAGGTAGAAAAACTGTTTTTT
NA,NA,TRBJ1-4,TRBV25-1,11,CASKGLGKLFF,TGTGCCAGCAAAGGACTAGGTAAACTGTTTTTT
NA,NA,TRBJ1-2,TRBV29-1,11,CSVGQNYGYTF,TGCAGCGTTGGTCAGAACTATGGCTACACCTTC
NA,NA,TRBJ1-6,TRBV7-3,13,CASSFSGAAPLHF,TGTGCCAGCAGCTTCTCGGGAGCCGCACCCCTCCACTTT
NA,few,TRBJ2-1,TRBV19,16,CASSMPAGPRLSEQFF,TGTGCCAGTAGTATGCCGGCGGGCCCCCGCTTAAGTGAGCAGTTCTTC
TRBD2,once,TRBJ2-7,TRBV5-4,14,CASSLDLAAYEQYF,TGTGCCAGCAGCTTGGATCTAGCGGCCTACGAGCAGTACTTC
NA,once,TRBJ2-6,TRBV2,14,CASRTNPGVNVLTF,TGTGCCAGCAGGACAAACCCAGGCGTCAACGTCCTGACTTTC
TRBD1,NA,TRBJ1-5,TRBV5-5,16,CASSFGTGGSNQPQHF,TGTGCCAGCAGCTTTGGGACAGGTGGTAGCAATCAGCCCCAGCATTTT
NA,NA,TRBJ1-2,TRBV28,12,CASSLKGGGYTF,TGTGCCAGCAGTTTAAAGGGAGGGGGCTACACCTTC
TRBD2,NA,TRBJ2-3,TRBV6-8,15,CASSQRGPSTDTQYF,TGTGCCAGCTCGCAGCGGGGACCGAGCACAGATACGCAGTATTTT
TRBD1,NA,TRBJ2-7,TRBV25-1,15,CASSARTGINYEQYF,TGTGCCAGCAGTGCTCGGACAGGAATAAACTACGAGCAGTACTTC
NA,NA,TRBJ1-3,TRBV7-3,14,CASSLSGAGNTIYF,TGTGCCAGCAGCTTATCAGGGGCGGGAAACACCATATATTTT
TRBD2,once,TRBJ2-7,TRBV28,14,CASSPSGGLSEQYF,TGTGCCAGCAGTCCTAGCGGGGGTCTCTCCGAGCAGTACTTC
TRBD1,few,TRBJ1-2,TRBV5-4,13,CASSLRWGQGYTF,TGTGCCAGCAGCCTCCGCTGGGGACAGGGCTACACCTTC
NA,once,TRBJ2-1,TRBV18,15,CASSAGVASYNEQFF,TGTGCCAGCTCAGCAGGGGTGGCCTCCTACAATGAGCAGTTCTTC
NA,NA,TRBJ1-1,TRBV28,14,CASSLYRANTEAFF,TGTGCCAGCAGTTTATACAGGGCGAACACTGAAGCTTTCTTT
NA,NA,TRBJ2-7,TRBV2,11,CASSRGYEQYF,TGTGCCAGCAGCCGGGGCTACGAGCAGTACTTC
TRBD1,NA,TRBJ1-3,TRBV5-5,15,CASSGQGASGNTIYF,TGTGCCAGCAGCGGACAGGGGGCCTCTGGAAACACCATATATTTT
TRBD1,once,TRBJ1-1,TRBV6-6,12,CASRGGDRRAFF,TGTGCCAGCAGGGGGGGGGACAGGCGTGCTTTCTTT
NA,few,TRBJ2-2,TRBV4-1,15,CASSQAGGFVGELFF,TGCGCCAGCAGCCAAGCGGGGGGCTTCGTCGGGGAGCTGTTTTTT
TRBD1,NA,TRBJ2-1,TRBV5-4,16,CASSPSPGQGNNEQFF,TGTGCCAGCAGCCCATCCCCGGGACAGGGAAACAATGAGCAGTTCTTC
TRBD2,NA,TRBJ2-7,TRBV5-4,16,CASSFRIAGVSGEQYF,TGTGCCAGCAGCTTTAGGATAGCGGGGGTTTCGGGCGAGCAGTACTTC
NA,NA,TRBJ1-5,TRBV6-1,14,CASNDGQFNQPQHF,TGTGCCAGCAATGACGGACAGTTCAATCAGCCCCAGCATTTT
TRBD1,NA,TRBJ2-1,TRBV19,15,CATSLRTGVGDEQFF,TGTGCCACCTCACTAAGGACAGGGGTCGGCGATGAGCAGTTCTTC
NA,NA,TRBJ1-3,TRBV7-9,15,CASSYTGESGNTIYF,TGTGCCAGCAGTTATACAGGCGAATCTGGAAACACCATATATTTT
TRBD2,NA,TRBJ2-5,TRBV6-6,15,CASSYSALAGETQYF,TGTGCCAGCAGTTACTCGGCGCTAGCGGGGGAGACCCAGTACTTC
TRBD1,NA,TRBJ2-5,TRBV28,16,CASSLLAGGFQETQYF,TGTGCCAGCAGTTTATTGGCAGGGGGATTCCAAGAGACCCAGTACTTC
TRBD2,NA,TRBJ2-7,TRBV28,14,CASSHGTRVDEQYF,TGTGCCAGCAGTCACGGGACTAGAGTGGACGAGCAGTACTTC
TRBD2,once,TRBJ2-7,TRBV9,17,CASSPGLAGGGTYEQYF,TGTGCCAGCAGCCCGGGACTAGCGGGAGGGGGAACCTACGAGCAGTACTTC
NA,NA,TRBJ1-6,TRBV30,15,CAWSVGSSYNSPLHF,TGTGCCTGGAGTGTTGGGAGCTCCTATAATTCACCCCTCCACTTT
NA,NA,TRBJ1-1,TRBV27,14,CASSFQGPVAEAFF,TGTGCCAGCAGTTTTCAGGGTCCGGTGGCTGAAGCTTTCTTT
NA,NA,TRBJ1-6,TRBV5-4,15,CASSLDRGIGSPLHF,TGTGCCAGCAGCTTGGATCGGGGTATCGGGTCACCCCTCCACTTT
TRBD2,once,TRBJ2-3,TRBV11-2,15,CASSFLAGGTDTQYF,TGTGCCAGCAGCTTCCTAGCGGGGGGCACAGATACGCAGTATTTT
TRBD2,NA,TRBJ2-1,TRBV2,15,CASSKGGLASNEQFF,TGTGCCAGCAGCAAGGGGGGACTAGCGTCGAATGAGCAGTTCTTC
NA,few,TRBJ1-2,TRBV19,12,CASRGVSAGYTF,TGTGCCAGTAGAGGGGTTTCGGCTGGCTACACCTTC
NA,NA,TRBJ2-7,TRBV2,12,CASSWSLYEQYF,TGTGCCAGCAGCTGGAGCCTTTACGAGCAGTACTTC
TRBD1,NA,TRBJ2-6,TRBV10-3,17,CAISERQGGTGANVLTF,TGTGCCATCAGTGAGCGACAGGGGGGGACTGGGGCCAACGTCCTGACTTTC
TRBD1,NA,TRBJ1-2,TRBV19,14,CASSTLGTGGGYTF,TGTGCCAGTAGTACCCTTGGGACAGGCGGCGGCTACACCTTC
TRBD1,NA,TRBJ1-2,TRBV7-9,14,CASSPRTGAYGYTF,TGTGCCAGCAGCCCTAGGACAGGGGCGTATGGCTACACCTTC
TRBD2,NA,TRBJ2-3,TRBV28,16,CASWTSGIVGTDTQYF,TGTGCCAGCTGGACTAGCGGGATAGTGGGGACAGATACGCAGTATTTT
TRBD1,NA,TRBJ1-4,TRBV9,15,CASSPDRGNVEKLFF,TGTGCCAGCAGTCCCGACAGGGGTAACGTAGAAAAACTGTTTTTT